These T cell receptor beta chains were read from a single sample in a study of CD8+ T cells in alopecia areata. Sequenced by immunoSEQ multiplex PCR; TCRdb stores in-frame clones only, minus some. The table includes some 110,000 clones, 35% to 40% detected once. Source material: CD4+ T cells sorted from blood. Receptors originate from a human donor with alopecia areata. Each CDR3 is given with its conserved first and last residue. The D gene is left open where the match is weak. The size of a clone is reported for some rows only, either as once, few or many, or as a class for expanded clones.

abundance,j_gene,v_gene,d_gene,CDR3nt,CDR3aa
NA,TRBJ2-1,TRBV29-1,NA,TGCAGCGGAGTTCGGTCCTCCTCTAGTGAGCAGTTCTTC,CSGVRSSSSEQFF
once,TRBJ2-1,TRBV18,NA,TGTGCCAGCTCACCCGGCGATGAGCAGTTCTTC,CASSPGDEQFF
few,TRBJ1-5,TRBV30,NA,TGTGCCTGGAGCGCCACCGTAACTTTTCAGCCCCAGCATTTT,CAWSATVTFQPQHF
NA,TRBJ2-2,TRBV7-3,NA,TGTGCCAGCAGCGAAGGGAGCCACCCCACCGGGGAGCTGTTTTTT,CASSEGSHPTGELFF
NA,TRBJ2-1,TRBV5-1,NA,TGCGCCAGCAGCCCCGGGGGCGCCTACAATGAGCAGTTCTTC,CASSPGGAYNEQFF
NA,TRBJ1-1,TRBV30,NA,TGTGCCTGGAGTCGTGGACGGCTCACTGAAGCTTTCTTT,CAWSRGRLTEAFF
NA,TRBJ2-1,TRBV4-3,NA,TGCGCCAGCAGCCAAGCCCCATCCTACAATGAGCAGTTCTTC,CASSQAPSYNEQFF
NA,TRBJ2-1,TRBV29-1,NA,TGCAGCGAGCGGGCCACCCAAAGGTATGAGCAGTTCTTC,CSERATQRYEQFF
NA,TRBJ1-5,TRBV28,NA,TGTGCCAGCAGATTAAACAGGGCCGCGGGGCGCAATCAGCCCCAGCATTTT,CASRLNRAAGRNQPQHF
NA,TRBJ2-2,TRBV5-1,TRBD1,TGCGCCAGCAGCGTGGACAGGGACACCGGGGAGCTGTTTTTT,CASSVDRDTGELFF
few,TRBJ1-5,TRBV29-1,NA,TGCAGCGTTGCGACCGGACTGAATCAGCCCCAGCATTTT,CSVATGLNQPQHF
NA,TRBJ2-7,TRBV5-6,NA,TGTGCCAGCAGCGCCACAGGGTTTAACTACGAGCAGTACTTC,CASSATGFNYEQYF
NA,TRBJ1-2,TRBV29-1,NA,TGCAGCGTTGAACGTCGTCGGGCCAGCGGAGGCTACACCTTC,CSVERRRASGGYTF
NA,TRBJ2-3,TRBV7-2,TRBD2,TGTGCCAGCAGCTTATTCGGCGGGCGGGAGGGCGGTACGCAGTATTTT,CASSLFGGREGGTQYF
NA,TRBJ1-2,TRBV28,NA,TGTGCCAGCGTACCCCCCGGAGCTAACTATGGCTACACCTTC,CASVPPGANYGYTF
NA,TRBJ1-6,TRBV27,NA,TGTGCCAGCAGTTTACTGCCCCTGGGGGCCTCGGGGAATTCACCCCTCCACTTT,CASSLLPLGASGNSPLHF
NA,TRBJ2-5,TRBV4-1,NA,TGCGCCAGCAGCCAGATCCCCACCCAGGGGCAAGAGACCCAGTACTTC,CASSQIPTQGQETQYF
few,TRBJ2-1,TRBV29-1,TRBD1,TGCAGCGTTGAGTCAGGGGGCAATGAGCAGTTCTTC,CSVESGGNEQFF
few,TRBJ2-1,TRBV5-1,NA,TGCGCCAGCAGCTTGCTCGATGAGCAGTTCTTC,CASSLLDEQFF
NA,TRBJ2-3,TRBV7-3,NA,TGTGCCAGCAGCTCCCAGGGTTTCACAGATACGCAGTATTTT,CASSSQGFTDTQYF
NA,TRBJ2-4,TRBV15,NA,TGTGCCACCAGCAGCGAAGGCGGACTGAAGGCCAAAAACATTCAGTACTTC,CATSSEGGLKAKNIQYF